Below are 20 T cell receptor beta chains sequenced from a single sample in a study of CD8+CD57+ T cells in acquired aplastic anemia. All patients picked for sequencing had shown, by flow cytometry, an expansion of CD8+CD57+ cells. For CDR3 and TCR beta VDJ profiling, genomic DNA was the template used. Via MiXCR, TCRdb re-called the reads, giving one row per CDR3 protein. Of 200,000 to 300,000 distinct CDR3 sequences detected, around 45% appear once; the ten largest clones hold 7% to 9.5%. Sequenced material: sorted CD4+, CD8+, or CD8+CD57+ T cells (not recorded which) from PBMCs. The receptors shown here come from a human donor with aplastic anemia.

The chain has TRBV5-4 and TRBJ2-1; 12 bases line up with TRBD2. Germline V gene data show CDR1 as SGHNT and CDR2 as YYREEE (reference sequence). With V trimmed by 0 bases and J by 5 bases, 3 bases remained unmatched. The CDR3 is 16 amino acids. CDR3 bases: TGTGCCAGCAGCTTGGGGCTAGCGGGGGGGGACAATGAGCAGTTCTTC. This codes for CASSLGLAGGDNEQFF.

The chain employs TRBV6-4 and TRBJ1-1; 9 positions agree with TRBD1. This CDR3 region has 16 residues. Losses at the gene ends were 6 bases for V and 2 bases for J; bases not matched to a gene: 10. Germline V gives CDR1 MRHNA, CDR2 SNTAGT. CDR3 region: CASRILQGAANTEAFF. In DNA, the CDR3 is TGTGCCAGCAGGATTCTACAGGGGGCGGCCAACACTGAAGCTTTCTTT.

This clonotype was detected ten times or more. This chain uses TRBV5-1 with TRBJ1-1, with D unclear. Germline V lookup: CDR1 SGHRS, CDR2 YFSETQ. V was shortened by 4 bases and J by 0 bases, with 13 bases between the two germline ends. This CDR3 has 15 amino acids. As DNA, the CDR3 is TGCGCCAGCAGCCTAATTGGTTGGATGAACACTGAAGCTTTCTTT. Translation gives CASSLIGWMNTEAFF. Supplemented by reference TRBV5-1 and TRBJ1-1, the full variable domain reads KAGVTQTPRYLIKTRGQQVTLSCSPISGHRSVSWYQQTPGQGLQFLFEYFSETQRNKGNFPGRFSGRQFSNSRSEMNVSTLELGDSALYLCASSLIGWMNTEAFFGQGTRLTVV.

The chain couples TRBV15 to TRBJ1-5; 9 nucleotides align to TRBD1. Trimming cost V 5 bases and J 3 bases; bases outside gene matches: 2. The V gene's germline CDR1 is LNHNV and CDR2 YYDKDF (reference sequence). The length of the CDR3 is 14 residues. The CDR3 bases are TGTGCCACCAGCGGACAGGGGAACAATCAGCCCCAGCATTTT. This encodes CATSGQGNNQPQHF.

This clonotype has at least ten counts. The chain employs TRBV19 and TRBJ2-7; a possible D gene is TRBD2 (6 bases). Germline V CDR1 and CDR2: LNHDA, SQIVND (reference sequence). Trimming took 0 bases from V and 9 from J, leaving 9 bases between them. The CDR3 covers 12 residues. CDR3 residues: CASSIERELQYF. CDR3 bases: TGTGCCAGTAGTATAGAGCGGGAATTGCAGTACTTC. The full variable domain, in which reference TRBV19 and TRBJ2-7 provide the parts outside the CDR3, is DGGITQSPKYLFRKEGQNVTLSCEQNLNHDAMYWYRQDPGQGLRLIYYSQIVNDFQKGDIAEGYSVSREKKESFPLTVTSAQKNPTAFYLCASSIERELQYFGPGTRLTVT.

The chain couples TRBV24-1 to TRBJ2-1; either TRBD1 or TRBD2 may supply D (5 bases each). Germline V CDR1 and CDR2: KGHDR, SFDVKD. Trimming removed 1 base at V and 7 bases at J, with 13 bases between. The CDR3 runs to 15 residues. CDR3 DNA: TGTGCCACCAGTGATTTAGAGGGACCGAGGAATGAGCAGTTCTTC. Translation gives CATSDLEGPRNEQFF.

The chain has TRBV4-3 and TRBJ2-3; tentatively, D is TRBD1 or TRBD2 (5 bases each). V was clipped by 3 bases and J by 4 bases, with 11 bases between them. Germline V gives CDR1 LGHNA, CDR2 YSLEER. The CDR3 is 14 residues long. CDR3: CASSHKGRSDTQYF. For the CDR3, the DNA is TGCGCCAGCAGCCACAAGGGACGGTCAGATACGCAGTATTTT.

DNA of the CDR3: TGTGCCAGCAGTTTAGGCAGGGTGGACACTGAAGCTTTCTTT. This codes for CASSLGRVDTEAFF. V gene TRBV27 combines with J gene TRBJ1-1; tentatively, D is TRBD1 (5 bases). CDR1 is MNHEY and CDR2 is SMNVEV in the germline V gene (reference sequence). This CDR3 is built from 14 residues. Trimming shortened V by 2 bases and J by 3 bases, and 10 bases separated the two germline ends.

This clonotype was observed at least ten times. The rearrangement links TRBV9 to TRBJ2-5; TRBD2 matches at 14 bases. V lost 3 bases to trimming and J lost 1 base; unmatched junction nucleotides: 5. The CDR3 length is 17 residues. Germline V CDR1 and CDR2: SGDLS, YYNGEE. The CDR3 sequence is CASSAGGLAGGQETQYF. For the CDR3, the DNA is TGTGCCAGCAGCGCCGGAGGACTAGCGGGGGGCCAAGAGACCCAGTACTTC.

The chain employs TRBV2 and TRBJ2-7; a weak D match, TRBD1 (5 bases). V was trimmed by 6 bases and J by 2 bases, leaving 17 bases between them. The CDR3 is 15 residues long. Germline CDR1 is SNHLY and CDR2 is FYNNEI. The chain's CDR3 is CASSSGRESAYEQYF. Here the CDR3 DNA reads TGTGCCAGCAGCTCAGGCAGGGAATCGGCCTACGAGCAGTACTTC.

Many counts were recorded for this clonotype. CDR3 protein: CASSSGVGETQYF. CDR3 bases: TGCGCCAGCAGCTCAGGGGTGGGCGAGACCCAGTACTTC. The chain recombines TRBV5-1 with TRBJ2-5; maybe TRBD1 (6 bases). This CDR3 contains 13 residues. The V end was cut by 3 bases, the J end by 5 bases, with 11 bases between. In germline, CDR1 is SGHRS, CDR2 YFSETQ.

This clonotype was seen only a few times. This clone may be a read error of a much larger clone one base away. The final CDR3 position lacks the conserved phenylalanine or tryptophan, pointing to a likely read error. V is TRBV20-1 and J is TRBJ2-5; the match to TRBD2 covers 11 bases. Germline trimming cut 0 bases from V and 2 bases from J; bases unmatched to any gene: 5. The CDR3 runs to 16 residues. The V gene's germline CDR1 is DFQATT and CDR2 SNEGSKA (reference sequence). The CDR3 reads CSAREGTSGMQETQYL. The CDR3 bases are TGCAGTGCTAGAGAGGGGACTAGCGGAATGCAAGAGACCCAGTACTTA.

This chain joins TRBV7-9 and TRBJ2-3, with 10 positions matching TRBD2. Trimming removed 4 bases from V and 2 bases from J; junction bases left unmatched: 3. Per the germline V gene, CDR1 is SEHNR and CDR2 is FQNEAQ (reference sequence). The CDR3 covers 15 residues. The CDR3 region has the DNA TGTGCCAGCAGCTCACTAGCGGGGCACACAGATACGCAGTATTTT. Translated, it gives CASSSLAGHTDTQYF.

This clonotype was observed a few times. The CDR3 protein is CASSPQERGNYEQYF. As DNA, the CDR3 is TGTGCCAGCAGCCCCCAGGAGCGGGGCAACTACGAGCAGTACTTC. The rearrangement joins TRBV7-9 to TRBJ2-7; 7 bases map to TRBD2. This CDR3 spans 15 amino acids. The ends lost 5 bases at V and 3 bases at J; junction bases unmatched: 10. Germline V gene data show CDR1 as SEHNR and CDR2 as FQNEAQ (reference sequence).

This clonotype was seen at least ten times. V gene TRBV24-1 combines with J gene TRBJ1-1; tentatively, D is TRBD1 (6 bases). Trimming shortened V by 8 bases and J by 1 base, and 10 bases separated the two germline ends. Germline CDR1 reads KGHDR; CDR2 reads SFDVKD. This CDR3 contains 13 residues. CDR3 sequence: CATTAGANTEAFF. As DNA, the CDR3 is TGTGCCACCACGGCAGGGGCGAACACTGAAGCTTTCTTT.

At least ten counts were recorded for this clonotype. The chain employs TRBV4-3 and TRBJ1-4, with D uncertain. CDR1 LGHNA and CDR2 YSLEER come from the germline V gene. The length of the CDR3 is 15 residues. Trimming left V 4 bases short and J 7 bases short, with 16 bases between. The CDR3 nucleotides read TGCGCCAGCAGCCGATCGTCCCAGCGGCGTGAAAAACTGTTTTTT. Protein sequence: CASSRSSQRREKLFF.

Concerning this clonotype: An end of the junction differs from the germline gene, which may be a read error. The CDR3 region is CATSDSWTKETQYF. Written as DNA, the CDR3 is TGTGCCACCAGTGATTCCTGGACAAAAGAGACCCAGTACTTC. The chain uses TRBV2 and TRBJ2-5; the D gene is possibly TRBD1 (5 bases). There are 14 residues in the CDR3. Germline CDR1 SNHLY, CDR2 FYNNEI.

The chain joins TRBV7-9 to TRBJ2-1, with D perhaps matching TRBD1 or TRBD2 (6 bases each). The CDR3 length is 16 residues. Germline CDR1 reads SEHNR; CDR2 reads FQNEAQ (reference sequence). V lost 5 bases and J lost 5, with 19 bases in between. The CDR3 spells CASSGGSQGPNNEQFF. CDR3 DNA: TGTGCCAGCAGCGGGGGGTCACAGGGACCGAACAATGAGCAGTTCTTC.

V and J are TRBV7-8 and TRBJ1-2, with D maybe TRBD1 (6 bases). The CDR3 runs to 14 residues. V lost 1 base and J lost 6, with 12 bases in between. Per germline, CDR1 SGHVS and CDR2 FQNEAQ. The CDR3 bases are TGTGCCAGCAGCTTAGAGGGGGGGCTGGATGGCTACACCTTC. It translates to CASSLEGGLDGYTF.

This chain uses TRBV20-1 with TRBJ1-1; D remains ambiguous. Looked up from germline, CDR1 is DFQATT and CDR2 is SNEGSKA (reference sequence). This CDR3 has 14 residues. Trimming removed 3 bases from V and 2 bases from J, with 13 bases in between. The CDR3 protein is CSASSARINTEAFF. CDR3 coding DNA: TGCAGTGCTAGCAGCGCAAGGATTAACACTGAAGCTTTCTTT.